These T cell receptor beta chains were read from a single sample in a study of T cell responses to AZD1222 COVID-19 vaccine. The method was immunoSEQ multiplex PCR; TCRdb's version includes in-frame clones alone and lacks a portion of them. The sample has 150,000 to 250,000 clones; approximately 94% are singletons. The material was peripheral blood, obtained 28 days after the second AZD1222 dose. The receptors were sampled from an adult who received the AZD1222 COVID-19 vaccine. The CDR3 runs from the conserved cysteine through the conserved F or W. Fields, in order: CDR3 protein, CDR3 DNA, clone size, V gene, J gene, D gene. D genes are given only for firm matches. A clone size is listed for some rows: how often the clone was seen (once, few, many), or a class if it is expanded.

CDR3 protein: CASSLNGGLMNTEAFF
CDR3 DNA: TGTGCCAGCAGCTTAAACGGAGGACTGATGAACACTGAAGCTTTCTTT
clone size: few
V gene: TRBV7-3
J gene: TRBJ1-1
D gene: -

CDR3 protein: CAWSVLGSIQPQHF
CDR3 DNA: TGTGCCTGGAGTGTACTAGGTTCGATTCAGCCCCAGCATTTT
clone size: -
V gene: TRBV30
J gene: TRBJ1-5
D gene: -

CDR3 protein: CASRAGEDDYTF
CDR3 DNA: TGTGCCAGCAGGGCAGGGGAGGATGACTACACCTTC
clone size: once
V gene: TRBV5-6
J gene: TRBJ1-2
D gene: -

CDR3 protein: CASRELDRYNSPLHF
CDR3 DNA: TGTGCCAGCAGGGAACTCGACAGATATAATTCACCCCTCCACTTT
clone size: -
V gene: TRBV2
J gene: TRBJ1-6
D gene: -

CDR3 protein: CASRFDSGVGNTIYF
CDR3 DNA: TGTGCCAGCAGATTCGACTCTGGGGTTGGAAACACCATATATTTT
clone size: -
V gene: TRBV6-5
J gene: TRBJ1-3
D gene: -

CDR3 protein: CASWTRAQNQPQHF
CDR3 DNA: TGTGCCAGCTGGACACGCGCCCAGAATCAGCCCCAGCATTTT
clone size: -
V gene: TRBV28
J gene: TRBJ1-5
D gene: -

CDR3 protein: CASSSRMGTDGSYEQYF
CDR3 DNA: TGTGCCAGCAGCTCTAGGATGGGGACAGATGGCTCCTACGAGCAGTACTTC
clone size: -
V gene: TRBV9
J gene: TRBJ2-7
D gene: TRBD1

CDR3 protein: CATSRAGFMNTEAFF
CDR3 DNA: TGTGCCACCAGCAGAGCCGGATTCATGAACACTGAAGCTTTCTTT
clone size: -
V gene: TRBV15
J gene: TRBJ1-1
D gene: -

CDR3 protein: CASSQVGGPGNTIYF
CDR3 DNA: TGTGCCAGCAGCCAAGTTGGGGGGCCGGGAAACACCATATATTTT
clone size: -
V gene: TRBV3-1/TRBV3-2
J gene: TRBJ1-3
D gene: -

CDR3 protein: CASSSSMNTEAFF
CDR3 DNA: TGTGCCAGCAGCTCATCTATGAACACTGAAGCTTTCTTT
clone size: -
V gene: TRBV7-3
J gene: TRBJ1-1
D gene: -

CDR3 protein: CASSGLGNSPLHF
CDR3 DNA: TGTGCCAGCTCGGGACTGGGTAATTCACCCCTCCACTTT
clone size: -
V gene: TRBV18
J gene: TRBJ1-6
D gene: -

CDR3 protein: CASSEVGEQFF
CDR3 DNA: TGCGCCAGCAGTGAGGTGGGTGAGCAGTTCTTC
clone size: once
V gene: TRBV10-2
J gene: TRBJ2-1
D gene: -

CDR3 protein: CASSLRVYGYTF
CDR3 DNA: TGTGCCAGCAGTTTACGGGTCTATGGCTACACCTTC
clone size: once
V gene: TRBV12-3/TRBV12-4
J gene: TRBJ1-2
D gene: -

CDR3 protein: CATTTVPGQNGYTF
CDR3 DNA: TGTGCCACCACAACGGTGCCAGGGCAAAATGGCTACACCTTC
clone size: -
V gene: TRBV19
J gene: TRBJ1-2
D gene: -

CDR3 protein: CASRGTGTANEKLFF
CDR3 DNA: TGTGCCAGCAGGGGGACAGGCACTGCTAATGAAAAACTGTTTTTT
clone size: -
V gene: TRBV6-5
J gene: TRBJ1-4
D gene: TRBD1

CDR3 protein: CASSQIGDRGNQPQHF
CDR3 DNA: TGTGCCAGCAGCCAAATCGGTGACAGGGGTAACCAGCCCCAGCATTTT
clone size: -
V gene: TRBV4-2
J gene: TRBJ1-5
D gene: TRBD1

CDR3 protein: CSGDREAGEAFF
CDR3 DNA: TGCAGCGGGGACAGGGAGGCCGGTGAAGCTTTCTTT
clone size: -
V gene: TRBV29-1
J gene: TRBJ1-1
D gene: TRBD1

CDR3 protein: CATSRDPQGQETQYF
CDR3 DNA: TGTGCCACCAGCAGAGATCCCCAGGGGCAAGAGACCCAGTACTTC
clone size: -
V gene: TRBV15
J gene: TRBJ2-5
D gene: -

CDR3 protein: CASSFGTGRYTF
CDR3 DNA: TGTGCCAGCAGCTTCGGGACAGGACGCTACACCTTC
clone size: -
V gene: TRBV5-6
J gene: TRBJ1-2
D gene: TRBD1

CDR3 protein: CASRGGGTSGELEEQYF
CDR3 DNA: TGTGCCAGCCGGGGAGGCGGGACTAGCGGGGAACTGGAGGAGCAGTACTTC
clone size: -
V gene: TRBV28
J gene: TRBJ2-7
D gene: TRBD2

CDR3 protein: CASSQEKGLNSPLHF
CDR3 DNA: TGCGCCAGCAGCCAAGAAAAAGGATTAAATTCACCCCTCCACTTT
clone size: -
V gene: TRBV4-3
J gene: TRBJ1-6
D gene: -

CDR3 protein: CASSSGQANVGQYF
CDR3 DNA: TGCGCCAGCAGCTCAGGACAGGCCAACGTTGGCCAGTACTTC
clone size: -
V gene: TRBV5-1
J gene: TRBJ2-5
D gene: TRBD1

CDR3 protein: CASSSRTGGYEQYF
CDR3 DNA: TGTGCCAGCAGCTCTAGGACAGGGGGATACGAGCAGTACTTC
clone size: -
V gene: TRBV5-4
J gene: TRBJ2-7
D gene: TRBD1

CDR3 protein: CASSTRGALDEQYF
CDR3 DNA: TGTGCCAGCAGCACGCGGGGGGCGTTGGACGAGCAGTACTTC
clone size: -
V gene: TRBV9
J gene: TRBJ2-7
D gene: TRBD2

CDR3 protein: CASSAGGQGSYYGYTF
CDR3 DNA: TGTGCCAGCAGCGCGGGCGGACAGGGAAGCTACTATGGCTACACCTTC
clone size: -
V gene: TRBV9
J gene: TRBJ1-2
D gene: TRBD1

CDR3 protein: CASSLAIYRENTEAFF
CDR3 DNA: TGTGCCAGCAGCTTAGCGATCTACAGGGAGAACACTGAAGCTTTCTTT
clone size: -
V gene: TRBV7-9
J gene: TRBJ1-1
D gene: -

CDR3 protein: CASSAGGGGMNTEAFF
CDR3 DNA: TGTGCCAGCAGCGCTGGTGGGGGCGGGATGAACACTGAAGCTTTCTTT
clone size: -
V gene: TRBV9
J gene: TRBJ1-1
D gene: -

CDR3 protein: CASSAMSSGNTIYF
CDR3 DNA: TGTGCCAGCAGCGCCATGAGCTCTGGAAACACCATATATTTT
clone size: -
V gene: TRBV9
J gene: TRBJ1-3
D gene: -

CDR3 protein: CASSLRTVYEQYF
CDR3 DNA: TGTGCCAGCAGTTTGCGGACGGTGTACGAGCAGTACTTC
clone size: -
V gene: TRBV12-3/TRBV12-4
J gene: TRBJ2-7
D gene: -

CDR3 protein: CASSFNRGNYGYTF
CDR3 DNA: TGTGCCAGCAGTTTTAACAGGGGCAATTATGGCTACACCTTC
clone size: -
V gene: TRBV27
J gene: TRBJ1-2
D gene: TRBD1

CDR3 protein: CASSGDRGQSNSGNTIYF
CDR3 DNA: TGTGCCAGCAGTGGCGACAGGGGGCAATCTAACTCTGGAAACACCATATATTTT
clone size: -
V gene: TRBV25-1
J gene: TRBJ1-3
D gene: TRBD1

CDR3 protein: CASSHGQGATEAFF
CDR3 DNA: TGCGCCAGCAGCCACGGACAGGGGGCCACTGAAGCTTTCTTT
clone size: -
V gene: TRBV5-1
J gene: TRBJ1-1
D gene: TRBD1

CDR3 protein: CASSSQRGGYEQYF
CDR3 DNA: TGTGCCAGCAGCTCCCAGCGGGGGGGCTACGAGCAGTACTTC
clone size: once
V gene: TRBV7-2
J gene: TRBJ2-7
D gene: TRBD2

CDR3 protein: CASLPGWGGNEKLFF
CDR3 DNA: TGTGCCAGCCTGCCAGGGTGGGGAGGTAATGAAAAACTGTTTTTT
clone size: -
V gene: TRBV6-5
J gene: TRBJ1-4
D gene: -

CDR3 protein: CASSLPSSTGELFF
CDR3 DNA: TGTGCCAGCAGCTTACCTAGTAGCACCGGGGAGCTGTTTTTT
clone size: -
V gene: TRBV7-3
J gene: TRBJ2-2
D gene: -

CDR3 protein: CASSLVRGEGYTF
CDR3 DNA: TGTGCCAGCAGCTTAGTCAGAGGGGAAGGCTACACCTTC
clone size: once
V gene: TRBV7-8
J gene: TRBJ1-2
D gene: -

CDR3 protein: CASSPQGAQTEAFF
CDR3 DNA: TGTGCCAGCTCGCCTCAGGGGGCTCAGACTGAAGCTTTCTTT
clone size: -
V gene: TRBV18
J gene: TRBJ1-1
D gene: TRBD1

CDR3 protein: CASSSRDRGLSEQFF
CDR3 DNA: TGTGCCAGCAGCTCCCGGGACAGGGGGCTTAGTGAGCAGTTCTTC
clone size: -
V gene: TRBV5-4
J gene: TRBJ2-1
D gene: TRBD1

CDR3 protein: CASSLGRPGQSYF
CDR3 DNA: TGTGCCAGCAGTTTGGGGCGACCGGGACAGTCCTACTTT
clone size: -
V gene: TRBV12-3/TRBV12-4
J gene: TRBJ1-6
D gene: TRBD1

CDR3 protein: CASTRGVNTGELFF
CDR3 DNA: TGTGCCAGCACAAGAGGGGTCAACACCGGGGAGCTGTTTTTT
clone size: -
V gene: TRBV9
J gene: TRBJ2-2
D gene: -

CDR3 protein: CSVVLAEPGQGDGYGYTF
CDR3 DNA: TGCAGCGTGGTTCTGGCGGAACCGGGACAGGGGGACGGCTATGGCTACACCTTC
clone size: few
V gene: TRBV29-1
J gene: TRBJ1-2
D gene: TRBD1